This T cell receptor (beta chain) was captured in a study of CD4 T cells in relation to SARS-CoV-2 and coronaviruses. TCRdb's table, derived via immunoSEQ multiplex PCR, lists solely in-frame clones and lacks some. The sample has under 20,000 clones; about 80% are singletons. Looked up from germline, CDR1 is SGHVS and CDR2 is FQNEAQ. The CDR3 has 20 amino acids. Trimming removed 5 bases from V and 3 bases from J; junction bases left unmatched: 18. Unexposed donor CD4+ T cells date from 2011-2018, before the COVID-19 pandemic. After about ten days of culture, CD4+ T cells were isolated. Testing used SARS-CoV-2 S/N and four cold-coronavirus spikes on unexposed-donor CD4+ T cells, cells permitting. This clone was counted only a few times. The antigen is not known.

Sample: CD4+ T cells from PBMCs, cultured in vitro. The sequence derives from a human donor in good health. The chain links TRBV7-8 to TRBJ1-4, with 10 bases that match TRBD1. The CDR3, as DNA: TGTGCCAGCAGCGCGGTTATAGGGACAGGGGCCCCGGGGGCTAATGAAAAACTGTTTTTT. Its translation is CASSAVIGTGAPGANEKLFF. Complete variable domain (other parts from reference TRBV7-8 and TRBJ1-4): GAGVSQSPRYKVAKRGQDVALRCDPISGHVSLFWYQQALGQGPEFLTYFQNEAQLDKSGLPSDRFFAERPEGSVSTLKIQRTQQEDSAVYLCASSAVIGTGAPGANEKLFFGSGTQLSVL.